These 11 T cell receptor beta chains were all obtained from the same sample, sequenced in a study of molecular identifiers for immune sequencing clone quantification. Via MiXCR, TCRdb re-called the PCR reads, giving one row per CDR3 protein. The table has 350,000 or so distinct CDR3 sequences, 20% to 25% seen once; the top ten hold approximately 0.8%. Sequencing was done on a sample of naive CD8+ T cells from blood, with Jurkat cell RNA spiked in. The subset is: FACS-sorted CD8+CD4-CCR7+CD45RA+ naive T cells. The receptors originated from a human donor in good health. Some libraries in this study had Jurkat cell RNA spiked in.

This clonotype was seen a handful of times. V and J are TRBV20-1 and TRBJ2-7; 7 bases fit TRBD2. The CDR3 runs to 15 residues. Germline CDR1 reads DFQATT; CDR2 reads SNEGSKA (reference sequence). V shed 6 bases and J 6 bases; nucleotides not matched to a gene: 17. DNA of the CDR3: TGCAGTGCCCATAACTGGGCTAGCGGAAATGGCGAGCAGTACTTC. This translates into CSAHNWASGNGEQYF.

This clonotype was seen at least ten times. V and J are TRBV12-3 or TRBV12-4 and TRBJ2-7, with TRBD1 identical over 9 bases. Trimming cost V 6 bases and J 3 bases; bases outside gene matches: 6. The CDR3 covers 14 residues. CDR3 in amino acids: CASRTRDRDYEQYF. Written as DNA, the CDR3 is TGTGCCAGCAGGACCCGGGACAGGGACTACGAGCAGTACTTC.

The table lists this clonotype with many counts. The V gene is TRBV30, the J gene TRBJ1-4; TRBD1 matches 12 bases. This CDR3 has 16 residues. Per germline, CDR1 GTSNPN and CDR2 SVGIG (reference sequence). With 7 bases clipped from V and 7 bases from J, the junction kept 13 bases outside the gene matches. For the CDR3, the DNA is TGTGCCTCCCCGGGACAGGGGGCGCGTGGCGGTGAAAAACTGTTTTTT. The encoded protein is CASPGQGARGGEKLFF.

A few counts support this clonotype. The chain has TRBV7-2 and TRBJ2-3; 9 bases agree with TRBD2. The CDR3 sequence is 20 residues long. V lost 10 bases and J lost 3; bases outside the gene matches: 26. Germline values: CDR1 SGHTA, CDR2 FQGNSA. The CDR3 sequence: CATRLPPPKREVSTTDTQYF. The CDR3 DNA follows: TGTGCCACCAGACTACCCCCCCCCAAGCGGGAGGTCTCCACGACAGATACGCAGTATTTT.

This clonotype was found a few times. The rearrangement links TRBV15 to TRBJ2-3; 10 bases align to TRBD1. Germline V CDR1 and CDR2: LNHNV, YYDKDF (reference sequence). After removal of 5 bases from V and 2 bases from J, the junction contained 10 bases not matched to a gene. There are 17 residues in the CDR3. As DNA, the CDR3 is TGTGCCACCAGCCAACTGAGGACAGGGGGATTCACAGATACGCAGTATTTT. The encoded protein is CATSQLRTGGFTDTQYF. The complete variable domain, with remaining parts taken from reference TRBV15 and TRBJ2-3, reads DAMVIQNPRYQVTQFGKPVTLSCSQTLNHNVMYWYQQKSSQAPKLLFHYYDKDFNNEADTPDNFQSRRPNTSFCFLDIRSPGLGDTAMYLCATSQLRTGGFTDTQYFGPGTRLTVL.

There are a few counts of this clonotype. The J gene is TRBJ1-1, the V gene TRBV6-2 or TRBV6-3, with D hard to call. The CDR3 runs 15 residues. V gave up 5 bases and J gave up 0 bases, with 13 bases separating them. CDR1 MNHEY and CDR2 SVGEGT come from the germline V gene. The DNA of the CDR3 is TGTGCCAGCAGTCCCGGCCTACTCATGAACACTGAAGCTTTCTTT. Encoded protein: CASSPGLLMNTEAFF.

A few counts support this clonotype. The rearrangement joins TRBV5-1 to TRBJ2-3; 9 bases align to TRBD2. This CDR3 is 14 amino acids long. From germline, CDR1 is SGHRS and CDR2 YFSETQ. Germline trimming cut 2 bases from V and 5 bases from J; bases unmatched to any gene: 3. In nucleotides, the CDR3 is TGCGCCAGCAGCTTTGGGACTAGCCTAGATACGCAGTATTTT. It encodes CASSFGTSLDTQYF.

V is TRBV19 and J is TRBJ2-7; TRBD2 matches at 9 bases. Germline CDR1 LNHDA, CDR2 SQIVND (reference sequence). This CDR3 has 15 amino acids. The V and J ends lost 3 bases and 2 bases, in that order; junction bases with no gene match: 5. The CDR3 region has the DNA TGTGCCAGTAGTATTGCAGCGGGGGGCACCTACGAGCAGTACTTC. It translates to CASSIAAGGTYEQYF.

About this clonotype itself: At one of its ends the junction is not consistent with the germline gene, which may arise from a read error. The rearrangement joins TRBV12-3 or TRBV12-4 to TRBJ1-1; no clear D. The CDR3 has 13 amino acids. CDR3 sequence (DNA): TGTGCCAGCAGTCCCCTAATGAACACTGAAGCTCTCTTT. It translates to CASSPLMNTEALF.

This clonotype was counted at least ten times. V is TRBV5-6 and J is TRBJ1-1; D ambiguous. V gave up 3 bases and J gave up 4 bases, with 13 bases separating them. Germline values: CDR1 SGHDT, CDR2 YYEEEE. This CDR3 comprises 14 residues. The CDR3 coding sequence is TGTGCCAGCAGCTCTCTGGAAACGGGCACTGAAGCTTTCTTT. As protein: CASSSLETGTEAFF.

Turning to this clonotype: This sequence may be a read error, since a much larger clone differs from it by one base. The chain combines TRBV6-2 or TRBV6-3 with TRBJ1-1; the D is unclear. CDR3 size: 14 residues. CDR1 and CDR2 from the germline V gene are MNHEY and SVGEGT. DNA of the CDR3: TGTGCCAGCAGTTACTCCCCCCTCGTCCCTGAAGCTTCCTTT. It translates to CASSYSPLVPEASF.